Given below is one TCR beta chain in context. No antigen is known for it. Original processing methods: Out-of-frame sequences were removed, leaving some 2 million distinct TCRbeta sequences. This table comes from immunoSEQ multiplex PCR, and its TCRdb copy is limited to in-frame clones, with some not included. That table gives V, J and clone size, and the DNA gave D and trimming. This table holds 45,000 to 55,000 clones, around 81% found once. This entry belongs to a study of memory CD4+ T cells and cytomegalovirus serostatus. Across the whole study: Donors were healthy Belgian adults, several CMV seropositive and around 24 seronegative.

CDR3 length: 12 amino acids. Germline values: CDR1 MNHNS, CDR2 SASEGT. Deletions cut 2 bases from V and 7 bases from J, with 8 bases between. Study-wide findings and caveats: Suggested: most of the CMV-linked TCR signature lies in CD4+ memory cells. CD4+ memory repertoires contained about 40% of the 164 reported CMV TCRbeta sequences.

The sort gate was single viable CD3+CD4+CD8-CD45RO+ cells for memory CD4+ T cells. Sequencing was carried out using memory CD4+ T cells from blood. This TCR was sampled from an adult in good health and CMV-seronegative. The J gene is TRBJ1-1, the V gene TRBV6-1; D gene ambiguous. Written as DNA, the CDR3 is TGTGCCAGCAGTGAATTGGGTTTTGAAGCTTTCTTT. It encodes CASSELGFEAFF.